What follows describes a single TCR beta chain. This clonotype turned up a few times. Its antigen target is currently unknown. No much larger clone exists at a distance of one base, and base qualities are not known. The TCR beta CDR3 regions were amplified from the RNA transcripts. A first-round RT-PCR of the TCR CDR3 used the HTBI primer set with the Qiagen OneStep RT-PCR kit. Libraries were constructed in a second round of multiplex PCR, after which size selection and purification were carried out. The libraries were sequenced on an Illumina HiSeq2000 using paired-end 100 bp reads. The source study handled its data this way. SOAPnuke was used to process the raw data, with reads discarded if the reads contained adapters or uncalled bases, had a mean Phred below 15, or lacked an exact constant-primer or identifier match. COPE v1.2.5 was used to merge high-quality paired reads, and clonotypes were defined as unique nucleotide sequences. MiTCR v1.1 was used to align clonotypes to the IMGT TRBV, TRBD and TRBJ reference segments. Only V-J combinations with frequency above 0.0001, covering 99% to 99.2% of repertoires, were analysed. The TCS score was defined as F50 (clonal expansion) divided by E x V (chaos), with BLOSUM62-based TCRdist calculated between CDR3 peptides within each V-J. Welch's t-statistics and random forest reduced fewer than 600 V-J features to 10 to 15, which were used in a naive Bayes classifier (R e1071). The raw public reads went through TCRdb reprocessing: fastp at Q25, MiXCR clone calling, in-frame beta chains kept. Under each unique CDR3 protein, matching rows form one entry showing the most common genes and DNA. The V and J calls shown here were made by TCRdb, not taken from the authors' results. The sample table holds some 600,000 distinct CDR3 sequences, of which about half were seen once. The top ten clones comprise just over 8% of the sample.

The CDR3 spans 16 residues, from the cysteine through the phenylalanine. The kept DNA is CDR3 alone, 48 bases in frame from the first base. V is cut back by 10 bases and J by 0 bases, with 12 bases in the junction unmatched. Reading the germline V gene gives CDR1 ENHRY and CDR2 SYGVKD. The data originate from a study of T cells in Graves' hyperthyroidism and ophthalmopathy (dated by TCRdb to the late 2010s). Regarding the complete study: To identify distinguishing TCR V-J signatures, a discovery cohort of 100 or so patients was used, comprising 43 with Graves' ophthalmopathy and some 60 with stable Graves' hyperthyroidism. Prospective prediction of ophthalmopathy was tested in an independent validation cohort consisting of fewer than 20 hyperthyroidism patients and around 17 patients who later progressed to ophthalmopathy. The approximately 100 discovery patients were randomly divided into training and test sets at a 7:3 ratio. In several Graves' hyperthyroidism patients, the study also compared T-cell repertoires from thyroid tissue with T-cell repertoires from blood. After sampling, hyperthyroidism patients received methimazole starting at 30 mg daily, and ophthalmopathy patients received high-dose intravenous methylprednisolone. The paper describes TCR Vbeta CDR3 sequencing of about 140 peripheral blood samples, made up of 40 to 45 ophthalmopathy patients, approximately 73 hyperthyroidism patients and about 17 progressor patients.

General findings and caveats noted by the study authors: A model built on a 13 V-J signature distinguished ophthalmopathy from stable hyperthyroidism, reaching 85% to 90% sensitivity and 81.08% specificity in cross-validation and 80%/75% in testing. Blood samples also contained most of the expanded thyroid clonotypes (frequency above 0.001), which suggests that blood repertoires may reflect thyroid immune responses. During validation, the model predicted progression to ophthalmopathy a median of approximately 6 months ahead of onset, with just under 71% sensitivity and about 72% specificity. No statistical method was used to fix the sample size in advance, and group allocation was not hidden from the investigators.

Stable Graves' hyperthyroidism was defined as no progression to ophthalmopathy during 18 months of follow-up. Hyperthyroidism patients were newly diagnosed, with disease duration under 2 months, and aged 18 to 65 years. Any patient with an uncontrolled infection, another autoimmune disease, pregnancy or lactation was excluded. Clinical symptoms, serum thyroxine and TRAb, thyroid ultrasound, and orbital computed tomography formed the basis for the diagnoses. Total RNA was extracted using Trizol reagent, and RNA quality was assessed on an Agilent 2100 Bioanalyzer. This receptor chain uses TRBV10-3 and TRBJ2-7, with 10 bases in between that match TRBD2. The sequencing sample was made of peripheral blood or thyroid tissue (not recorded which). The clonotype was recovered from a woman aged 18-35 years with Graves' hyperthyroidism. Donor details come from another sample of the same person, matched by shared clones. The CDR3 here reads CASPRRKREGSYEQYF. The DNA reads TGTGCCAGTCCTCGGCGGAAGCGGGAGGGCTCCTACGAGCAGTACTTC.